These 16 T cell receptor beta chains originate from one sample sequenced in a study of regulatory T cells in long-lasting Graves disease. HTBI primers from iRepertoire and Arm-PCR of CDR3 regions yielded the TCR beta libraries. A single record per CDR3 protein comes from TCRdb applying MiXCR to the multiplex PCR reads. The data contain 400,000 to 500,000 distinct CDR3 sequences, about 16% of them singletons. Time point: newly diagnosed GD, antithyroid drugs for less than 3 months. Extracted RNA from PBMCs served as the source of the TCR library. This sample also belongs to another study, concerning T cells in Graves' hyperthyroidism and ophthalmopathy.

The starting material was peripheral blood mononuclear cells (PBMCs), obtained at new diagnosis, from a patient treated with antithyroid drugs. The receptors shown here come from a woman aged 25 to 39 with Graves disease.

A single count supports this clonotype. V usage is TRBV7-6 and J usage is TRBJ2-1; a weak D match, TRBD2 (6 bases). The V gene lost 2 bases and the J gene lost 13 bases, with 12 bases spanning the gap. The CDR3 is 12 amino acids. CDR1 and CDR2 (germline): SGHVS, FNYEAQ. The CDR3 loop reads CASSLPRDSQFF. CDR3 nucleotide sequence: TGTGCCAGCAGCTTACCGCGGGACTCCCAGTTCTTC.

Many counts were recorded for this clonotype. V and J are TRBV5-6 and TRBJ2-5; TRBD2 agrees at 12 bases. Germline V gene sequence: CDR1 SGHDT, CDR2 YYEEEE. V trimming: 3 bases; J trimming: 5 bases; junction bases outside the gene matches: 8. CDR3 length: 16 amino acids. The CDR3, as DNA: TGTGCCAGCAGCTCGATGACTAGCGGGAGAGGGGAGACCCAGTACTTC. Translated: CASSSMTSGRGETQYF.

This clonotype has only a few counts. This chain links TRBV5-1 with TRBJ2-6; TRBD1 might be the D (5 bases). From germline, CDR1 is SGHRS and CDR2 YFSETQ. CDR3 length: 16 amino acids. The germline V and J ends were trimmed by 5 bases and 0 bases, with 12 bases remaining between them. The CDR3 is CASRQGATSGANVLTF. Written as DNA, the CDR3 is TGCGCCAGCAGGCAGGGTGCAACCTCTGGGGCCAACGTCCTGACTTTC.

This chain links TRBV9 with TRBJ2-3; 8 bases fit TRBD2. CDR1 and CDR2 (germline): SGDLS, YYNGEE. The CDR3 loop spans 16 amino acids. The junction had 8 bases not matched to a gene; V was cut back by 4 bases and J by 1 base. CDR3 sequence: CASSRGELAGTDTQYF. The CDR3 DNA sequence: TGTGCCAGCAGCCGGGGGGAACTAGCGGGCACAGATACGCAGTATTTT.

In its sample, this clonotype was seen many times. The chain uses TRBV28 and TRBJ1-1, with 8 bases aligning to TRBD1. The CDR3 runs to 15 residues. CDR1 MDHEN and CDR2 SYDVKM come from the germline V gene. The ends lost 3 bases at V and 1 base at J; junction bases unmatched: 4. The CDR3: CASSLHTGGNTEAFF. Here the CDR3 DNA reads TGTGCCAGCAGTTTGCACACAGGGGGGAACACTGAAGCTTTCTTT.

This clonotype came up a few times. The chain is built from TRBV12-3 or TRBV12-4 and TRBJ2-1; D unresolved. The CDR3 spans 11 residues. V was clipped by 6 bases and J by 7 bases, with 7 bases between them. CDR3 sequence reads: CASRVRNEQFF. The CDR3 nucleotides are TGTGCCAGCAGGGTGAGGAATGAGCAGTTCTTC.

This clonotype was detected many times. V and J are TRBV20-1 and TRBJ1-4; 7 bases match TRBD1. CDR3 length: 14 amino acids. J gave up 3 bases and V 3 bases, and 4 bases lay outside the gene matches. Germline assignment: CDR1 DFQATT and CDR2 SNEGSKA (reference sequence). The CDR3 here is CSARPGQPNEKLFF. In nucleotides, the CDR3 is TGCAGTGCTAGGCCGGGACAGCCTAATGAAAAACTGTTTTTT.

This chain uses TRBV20-1 with TRBJ2-7, with 10 bases identical to TRBD2. Trimming took 0 bases from V and 6 from J; bases not matched to a gene: 5. The CDR3 loop spans 14 amino acids. Germline loops: CDR1 DFQATT, CDR2 SNEGSKA (reference sequence). CDR3 in amino acids: CSARDTSGETEQYF. The CDR3 nucleotides are TGCAGTGCTAGAGATACTAGCGGGGAAACCGAGCAGTACTTC.

In its sample, this clonotype was seen many times. The chain links TRBV12-3 or TRBV12-4 to TRBJ2-1; no clear D gene. The V and J ends lost 1 base and 9 bases respectively, with 13 bases between them. The CDR3 sequence is 14 residues long. CDR3 sequence: CASSLEDGAPEQFF. The CDR3, as DNA: TGTGCCAGCAGTTTAGAAGATGGAGCTCCTGAGCAGTTCTTC.

At least ten counts were recorded for this clonotype. The chain carries TRBV2 and TRBJ1-5; 9 nucleotides align to TRBD1. The CDR3 loop spans 16 amino acids. Trimming took 5 bases from V and 3 from J; bases not matched to a gene: 8. The germline CDR1 and CDR2 sequences are SNHLY and FYNNEI. Written as DNA, the CDR3 is TGTGCCAGCAGTCCGCAGGGACAGGGACACAATCAGCCCCAGCATTTT. Translating gives CASSPQGQGHNQPQHF.

This clonotype was picked up many times. The CDR3 spells CASSLGSGTASYEQYF. The CDR3, as DNA: TGTGCCAGCAGCTTGGGAAGCGGGACAGCGAGCTACGAGCAGTACTTC. V gene TRBV5-6 combines with J gene TRBJ2-7; D possibly matches TRBD1 or TRBD2 (7 bases each). The CDR3 contains 16 residues. Looked up from germline, CDR1 is SGHDT and CDR2 is YYEEEE. V shed 0 bases and J shed 3 bases, with 16 bases lying between them.

This clonotype was picked up many times. This sequence joins TRBV7-9 and TRBJ1-1, with D perhaps TRBD1 (5 bases). V was pared by 5 bases and J by 4 bases, with 20 bases between. Germline CDR1 SEHNR, CDR2 FQNEAQ (reference sequence). This CDR3 comprises 16 residues. CDR3 region: CASSPGTAGIVTEAFF. The CDR3, as DNA: TGTGCCAGCAGCCCCGGGACGGCGGGAATAGTCACTGAAGCTTTCTTT.

This clonotype was picked up many times. The chain is built from TRBV12-3 or TRBV12-4 and TRBJ1-4; TRBD1 might be the D (5 bases). V shed 5 bases and J shed 7 bases, with 17 bases lying between them. The CDR3 is made up of 15 amino acids. CDR3: CASSLTGGGSEKLFF. For the CDR3, the DNA is TGTGCCAGCAGTCTCACCGGTGGGGGTAGTGAAAAACTGTTTTTT.

This clonotype was seen many times. CDR3 in amino acids: CASNYDGQETQYF. The CDR3 DNA follows: TGTGCCAGCAATTACGACGGCCAAGAGACCCAGTACTTC. This chain links TRBV9 with TRBJ2-5; D remains ambiguous. The germline V gene has CDR1 SGDLS and CDR2 YYNGEE. Trimming took off 6 bases at V and 1 base at J, with 10 bases between the two ends. CDR3 size: 13 residues. The whole variable domain, remainder taken from reference TRBV9 and TRBJ2-5, is DSGVTQTPKHLITATGQRVTLRCSPRSGDLSVYWYQQSLDQGLQFLIQYYNGEERAKGNILERFSAQQFPDLHSELNLSSLELGDSALYFCASNYDGQETQYFGPGTRLLVL.

This clonotype was seen only a few times. The V call is TRBV19, the J call TRBJ2-7; possibly TRBD2 for D (6 bases). V lost 1 base and J 9 bases, leaving 13 bases between the germline ends. CDR3 size: 13 residues. CDR1 is LNHDA and CDR2 is SQIVND in the germline V gene (reference sequence). The CDR3 is CASSIVAGRVQYF. The CDR3, as DNA: TGTGCCAGTAGTATAGTCGCCGGGAGAGTGCAGTACTTC. Complete variable domain (other parts from reference TRBV19 and TRBJ2-7): DGGITQSPKYLFRKEGQNVTLSCEQNLNHDAMYWYRQDPGQGLRLIYYSQIVNDFQKGDIAEGYSVSREKKESFPLTVTSAQKNPTAFYLCASSIVAGRVQYFGPGTRLTVT.

V and J are TRBV6-4 and TRBJ1-6; D ambiguous. Germline V gene data show CDR1 as MRHNA and CDR2 as SNTAGT. The V gene lost 2 bases and the J gene lost 6 bases, with 5 bases spanning the gap. This CDR3 is 13 amino acids long. CDR3 DNA: TGTGCCAGCAGTGACAGTCCTAATTCACCCCTCCACTTT. Its protein is CASSDSPNSPLHF.